One and the same sample provided the 31 T cell receptor beta chains below, sequenced in a study of regulatory T cells in long-lasting Graves disease (dated by TCRdb to 2020 to 2023). Receptor amplification or capture employed multiplex PCR. Sequencing used an Illumina HiSeq 4000. To build TCR beta libraries, CDR3 regions were amplified by Arm-PCR using iRepertoire HTBI primers. The public sequencing data were trimmed at Q25 with fastp and processed into clonotypes with MiXCR by TCRdb, which kept only in-frame beta chains. When rows share a CDR3 protein, they turn into one entry using the most common DNA and genes. The sample yields hundreds of thousands of distinct CDR3 sequences; roughly 15% were counted once. Of the sample, about 18% is held by the ten largest clones. Explained via the paper, the time point label denotes: newly diagnosed GD, antithyroid drugs for less than 3 months. RNA was extracted from PBMCs in TRIzol for both TCR sequencing and RNA sequencing.

These data are also associated with another study on T cells in Graves' hyperthyroidism and ophthalmopathy.

Here the sequenced sample was peripheral blood mononuclear cells (PBMCs), taken at new diagnosis, from a patient treated with antithyroid drugs. These receptors originate from a woman in her 30s with Graves disease. Donor details come from another sample of the same person, matched by shared clones.

In the case of this clonotype: A junction end diverges from the germline sequence, so it may reflect a read error. The rearrangement links TRBV28 to TRBJ1-1; D is ambiguous. Germline V gene data show CDR1 as MDHEN and CDR2 as SYDVKM. The CDR3 totals 17 residues. CDR3 sequence: CASPAISLETGNSEAFF. The CDR3 DNA reads TGTGCCAGCCCGGCCATCTCCTTGGAGACGGGGAACTCTGAAGCTTTCTTT.

The chain employs TRBV20-1 and TRBJ2-7; D could derive from TRBD1 or TRBD2 (6 bases each). V lost 6 bases and J lost 3, with 18 bases in between. The germline V gene encodes CDR1 DFQATT and CDR2 SNEGSKA (reference sequence). The CDR3 runs 14 residues. The CDR3 here is CSATRRGTGYEQYF. The CDR3 DNA reads TGCAGTGCCACCAGGAGGGGGACCGGCTACGAGCAGTACTTC.

In this sample, this clonotype turned up many times. This sequence joins TRBV28 and TRBJ2-7, with 9 nucleotides matching TRBD1. The CDR3 is 15 amino acids. Germline CDR1 is MDHEN and CDR2 is SYDVKM. V shed 7 bases, J shed 3 bases, and the junction held 10 bases outside the gene matches. CDR3 loop: CASTPHPGQGYEQYF. The CDR3 bases are TGTGCCAGCACCCCACATCCGGGACAGGGCTACGAGCAGTACTTC. The complete variable domain, with remaining parts taken from reference TRBV28 and TRBJ2-7, reads DVKVTQSSRYLVKRTGEKVFLECVQDMDHENMFWYRQDPGLGLRLIYFSYDVKMKEKGDIPEGYSVSREKKERFSLILESASTNQTSMYLCASTPHPGQGYEQYFGPGTRLTVT.

Ten or more counts support this clonotype. This rearrangement joins TRBV6-1 to TRBJ2-7; maybe TRBD1 (6 bases). CDR3 length: 15 amino acids. Trimming stripped 6 bases from V and 3 bases from J, with 18 bases between. CDR1 MNHNS and CDR2 SASEGT come from the germline V gene. The CDR3: CASSAQTTGFYEQYF. For the CDR3, the DNA is TGTGCCAGCAGCGCCCAAACGACAGGATTCTACGAGCAGTACTTC.

This clonotype was picked up a small number of times. This clone may be a read error of a much larger clone one base away. V and J are TRBV2 and TRBJ1-1; 8 nucleotides match TRBD1. Germline values: CDR1 SNHLY, CDR2 FYNNEI. The trim removed 7 bases at V and 3 bases at J, leaving 13 bases unmatched. This CDR3 spans 16 amino acids. Here the CDR3 DNA reads TGTGCCAGCATTTCCAGGGGGCGCCCCGGGGACACTGAAGCTTTCTTT. The encoded protein is CASISRGRPGDTEAFF.

This chain connects TRBV28 to TRBJ2-2; the D is unclear. CDR3 length: 11 residues. CDR1 is MDHEN, CDR2 SYDVKM, per germline. Between the trimmed V and J ends, which lost 8 bases and 6 bases, there was a span of 7 bases. CDR3 in amino acids: CASVLAGELFF. The DNA for the CDR3 is TGTGCCAGCGTTTTGGCCGGGGAGCTGTTTTTT.

The gene calls are TRBV24-1 and TRBJ2-1; 8 bases are a match to TRBD2. Germline V lookup: CDR1 KGHDR, CDR2 SFDVKD. The CDR3 runs to 15 residues. The ends lost 8 bases at V and 2 bases at J; junction bases unmatched: 7. The CDR3 protein is CATTTGGPPYNEQFF. CDR3 DNA: TGTGCCACCACGACGGGAGGGCCGCCCTACAATGAGCAGTTCTTC.

This clonotype was counted at least ten times. V gene TRBV30 combines with J gene TRBJ2-1, with D uncertain. This CDR3 is built from 11 residues. From germline, CDR1 is GTSNPN and CDR2 SVGIG (reference sequence). V lost 0 bases and J 9 bases, leaving 6 bases between the germline ends. CDR3: CAWSVRIEQFF. The CDR3 bases are TGTGCCTGGAGTGTAAGGATTGAGCAGTTCTTC.

The table lists this clonotype with a few counts. The rearrangement links TRBV11-3 to TRBJ1-3; a weak D match, TRBD1 (5 bases). This CDR3 comprises 16 residues. Looked up from germline, CDR1 is SGHNT and CDR2 is YENEEA. V was pared by 1 base and J by 0 bases, with 10 bases between. The CDR3 DNA reads as TGTGCCAGCAGCTTAGGGACACAGAGCTCTGGAAACACCATATATTTT. Protein product: CASSLGTQSSGNTIYF.

This chain links TRBV7-9 with TRBJ2-5; a weak D match, TRBD2 (6 bases). CDR1 and CDR2 (germline): SEHNR, FQNEAQ (reference sequence). V lost 0 bases and J lost 5, with 10 bases in between. The CDR3 has 14 residues. The CDR3 here is CASSLALGGETQYF. The CDR3 DNA reads as TGTGCCAGCAGCTTAGCGCTCGGGGGTGAGACCCAGTACTTC.

This clonotype came up a few times. The V call is TRBV27, the J call TRBJ2-1; TRBD2 aligns across 9 bases. This CDR3 spans 14 amino acids. V lost 5 bases to trimming and J lost 8 bases; unmatched junction nucleotides: 7. Germline-derived CDR1 and CDR2 are MNHEY and SMNVEV (reference sequence). CDR3 nucleotide sequence: TGTGCCAGCAGTCGGGCGGGAGGGCCCCATGAGCAGTTCTTC. It encodes CASSRAGGPHEQFF.

This clonotype occurred a few times. The CDR3 bases are TGCAGTGCTAGACGGCAGGCCTACAATGAGCAGTTCTTC. Amino acids: CSARRQAYNEQFF. This chain links TRBV20-1 with TRBJ2-1; no reliable D call. The CDR3 totals 13 residues. Germline loops: CDR1 DFQATT, CDR2 SNEGSKA (reference sequence). V dropped 2 bases and J dropped 2 bases, with 7 bases sitting between them.

The chain combines TRBV18 with TRBJ1-3; D may be TRBD1 (5 bases). The CDR3 consists of 14 residues. Trimming took 3 bases from V and 1 from J, leaving 7 bases between them. From germline, CDR1 is KGHSH and CDR2 LQKENI. DNA for the CDR3: TGTGCCAGCTCACCGGGGGAGTCTGGAAACACCATATATTTT. This translates into CASSPGESGNTIYF.

This clonotype turned up a few times. The V gene is TRBV9, the J gene TRBJ1-6; 7 nucleotides match TRBD1. Germline V gives CDR1 SGDLS, CDR2 YYNGEE. Losses at the gene ends were 3 bases for V and 10 bases for J; bases not matched to a gene: 7. This CDR3 spans 14 amino acids. The CDR3 spells CASSAGQEISPLHF. The CDR3 DNA follows: TGTGCCAGCAGCGCCGGACAGGAGATATCACCCCTCCACTTT.

This clonotype was seen many times. The rearrangement uses TRBV6-1 and TRBJ2-7; 8 bases are a match to TRBD2. CDR1 is MNHNS, CDR2 SASEGT, per germline. The CDR3 has 16 residues. The trim removed 8 bases at V and 4 bases at J, leaving 16 bases unmatched. CDR3 amino acids: CASSTSPLAGSYEQYF. The CDR3, as DNA: TGTGCCAGCTCAACCTCACCCTTAGCGGGGTCTTACGAGCAGTACTTC.

This clonotype showed up many times. V usage is TRBV30 and J usage is TRBJ1-4; TRBD1 might be the D (6 bases). This CDR3 comprises 14 residues. Trimming left V 6 bases short and J 7 bases short, with 18 bases between. Per germline, CDR1 GTSNPN and CDR2 SVGIG (reference sequence). The CDR3 spells CACNDGTRSEKLFF. CDR3 nucleotide sequence: TGTGCCTGCAATGACGGGACAAGGAGTGAAAAACTGTTTTTT.

This chain connects TRBV19 to TRBJ2-1, with 9 bases that match TRBD2. This CDR3 contains 16 residues. The germline V gene encodes CDR1 LNHDA and CDR2 SQIVND (reference sequence). Germline trimming cut 7 bases from V and 2 bases from J; bases unmatched to any gene: 9. CDR3 DNA: TGTGCCAGTACCACCACCGAGCGGGGGGCCTACAATGAGCAGTTCTTC. It yields the protein CASTTTERGAYNEQFF.

This clonotype was counted many times. The rearrangement joins TRBV20-1 to TRBJ1-3, with D unclear. Deletions cut 3 bases from V and 2 bases from J, with 2 bases between. This CDR3 is built from 11 residues. Germline values: CDR1 DFQATT, CDR2 SNEGSKA (reference sequence). In DNA form, the CDR3 reads TGCAGTGCTAGCGCTGGAAACACCATATATTTT. Translation: CSASAGNTIYF.

This clonotype was detected ten times or more. V gene TRBV20-1 combines with J gene TRBJ2-3; D is perhaps TRBD1 (6 bases). Trimming shortened V by 3 bases and J by 1 base, and 8 bases separated the two germline ends. CDR1 and CDR2 (germline): DFQATT, SNEGSKA (reference sequence). This CDR3 region has 13 residues. The CDR3 nucleotides are TGCAGTGCTAGTCCAGGGGGCACAGATACGCAGTATTTT. Protein sequence: CSASPGGTDTQYF.

This clonotype showed up just a few times. The CDR3 does not close with the conserved phenylalanine or tryptophan, likely indicating a read error. Because the CDR3's place on the DNA is in doubt, the DNA is left out and the CDR3 is given as listed by TCRdb. The CDR3 region is CASSPDPG. The chain carries TRBV7-2 and TRBJ2-3; the table's D call TRBD1 went unverified against the DNA. Germline V gene sequence: CDR1 SGHTA, CDR2 FQGNSA. The CDR3 adds up to 8 amino acids, both ends counted.

This clonotype occurred a few times. The rearrangement uses TRBV9 and TRBJ2-2; maybe TRBD1 (6 bases). The CDR3 consists of 15 residues. V lost 3 bases and J lost 5, with 14 bases in between. Germline V gives CDR1 SGDLS, CDR2 YYNGEE. CDR3 sequence reads: CASSGAGTKTGELFF. CDR3 coding DNA: TGTGCCAGCAGCGGGGCTGGGACAAAGACCGGGGAGCTGTTTTTT.

V usage is TRBV20-1 and J usage is TRBJ1-4; D call uncertain. Germline V CDR1 and CDR2: DFQATT, SNEGSKA (reference sequence). The CDR3 is 15 amino acids. Trimming shortened V by 3 bases and J by 5 bases, and 16 bases separated the two germline ends. CDR3 sequence reads: CSARVQSISNEKLFF. The CDR3 DNA reads TGCAGTGCTAGGGTACAAAGCATAAGCAATGAAAAACTGTTTTTT.

This clonotype was seen ten or more times. The V and J genes are TRBV7-3 and TRBJ2-3, with TRBD1 identical over 7 bases. The CDR3 has 15 amino acids. CDR1 and CDR2 (germline): SGHTA, FQGTGA. J gave up 4 bases and V 5 bases, and 9 bases lay outside the gene matches. The CDR3 here is CASSTTGTVSDTQYF. In DNA form, the CDR3 reads TGTGCCAGCAGCACCACCGGGACAGTCTCAGATACGCAGTATTTT.

This clonotype was recorded at least ten times. The chain has TRBV7-9 and TRBJ2-5; D is possibly TRBD2 (6 bases). V was trimmed by 3 bases and J by 1 base, leaving 15 bases between them. Germline V lookup: CDR1 SEHNR, CDR2 FQNEAQ (reference sequence). The CDR3 extends over 16 amino acids. CDR3 DNA: TGTGCCAGCAGCTTTCCGGGACTCCACCGCCAAGAGACCCAGTACTTC. Residues: CASSFPGLHRQETQYF.

Note on this clonotype: One end of the junction varies from germline; a read error may be responsible. V usage is TRBV4-1 and J usage is TRBJ1-3; the match to TRBD1 covers 8 bases. Germline V lookup: CDR1 MGHRA, CDR2 YSYEKL. CDR3 size: 15 residues. CDR3 in DNA: TGCGCCAGCAGGAACCAGGGGGCGGGTGGAAACACCATACATTTT. Protein product: CASRNQGAGGNTIHF.

Turning to this clonotype: A much larger clone is a single base away; this may be a read error. As the CDR3 is not closed by the conserved phenylalanine or tryptophan, this likely results from a read error. The chain recombines TRBV6-2 or TRBV6-3 with TRBJ2-7; D possibly uses TRBD1 or TRBD2 (5 bases each). This CDR3 is built from 13 residues. V lost 8 bases to trimming and J lost 6 bases, with 17 bases between them. Germline V gene lookup returns CDR1 MNHEY and CDR2 SVGEGT. CDR3 nucleotides: TGTGCCAGCGGGGGACGGACCTCTTTCGAGCAGTACCTC. It codes for CASGGRTSFEQYL.

This clonotype appeared a few times. The chain is built from TRBV4-2 and TRBJ2-7, with 8 positions matching TRBD2. Germline CDR1 and CDR2: LGHNA and YNFKEQ. The CDR3 length is 15 residues. After removal of 2 bases from V and 0 bases from J, the junction contained 3 bases not matched to a gene. The CDR3 DNA reads as TGTGCCAGCAGCCAACCGGGACTAGACTCCTACGAGCAGTACTTC. Its protein is CASSQPGLDSYEQYF.

This clonotype was seen repeatedly, ten times or more. The chain uses TRBV12-3 or TRBV12-4 and TRBJ2-7, with D tentatively TRBD1 (5 bases). CDR3 length: 13 amino acids. The V end was cut by 6 bases, the J end by 4 bases, with 13 bases between. The CDR3 is CASSQGNQYEQYF. In DNA form, the CDR3 reads TGTGCCAGCAGCCAGGGTAACCAATACGAGCAGTACTTC.

The chain couples TRBV6-1 to TRBJ1-2; 9 nucleotides match TRBD1. CDR3 size: 14 residues. V was clipped by 6 bases and J by 7 bases; unmatched bases: 9. The germline V gene encodes CDR1 MNHNS and CDR2 SASEGT. DNA of the CDR3: TGTGCCAGCAGATTGGGACAGGGATCCGCTGGCTACACCTTC. It encodes CASRLGQGSAGYTF.

This clonotype has at least ten counts. The gene calls are TRBV5-6 and TRBJ2-5, with D possibly matching TRBD1 (5 bases). This CDR3 is 12 amino acids long. In germline, CDR1 is SGHDT, CDR2 YYEEEE. With 3 bases removed from V and 3 bases from J, the gap between germline ends came to 6 bases. CDR3 DNA sequence: TGTGCCAGCAGCTGGACAAAAGAGACCCAGTACTTC. Translation gives CASSWTKETQYF.

On this clonotype: No DNA is shown, since the ends of the CDR3 on it are uncertain; the CDR3 is the one TCRdb lists. V usage is TRBV6-1 and J usage is TRBJ1-5; TRBD1 is the table's D call and was not checked against the DNA. Germline CDR1 MNHNS, CDR2 SASEGT. The CDR3 has 19 amino acids, counting both end residues. CDR3 region: CASSQVNEQYFGPGQPQHF.